This T cell receptor beta chain was recorded in a study of shared clonotypes between healthy human individuals. An even split of each subset's genomic DNA across several immunoSEQ plates was performed. Using immunoSEQ multiplex PCR, the repertoire was profiled, and TCRdb retains in-frame clones only, with some absent. The table records over 95,000 clones, about 71% of them present only once. This clone was seen ten or more times. Researchers reported that CD8 memory united CD45RO+ cells with CCR7-negative CD45RA+ TemRA cells. With 8 bases removed from V and 0 bases from J, the gap between germline ends came to 11 bases. The CDR3 contains 14 residues. The germline CDR1 and CDR2 sequences are MRHNA and SNTAGT.

Sequenced input: memory CD8+ T cells sorted from blood. Subset in this sample: CD45RO+ cells pooled with CCR7-negative TemRA cells. The origin of this receptor is a woman aged 25 to 45 in good health. The chain links TRBV6-4 to TRBJ2-1; a possible D gene is TRBD2 (6 bases). DNA for the CDR3: TGTGCCAGCTCCCGGGAGCTCTCCTACAATGAGCAGTTCTTC. It specifies CASSRELSYNEQFF.